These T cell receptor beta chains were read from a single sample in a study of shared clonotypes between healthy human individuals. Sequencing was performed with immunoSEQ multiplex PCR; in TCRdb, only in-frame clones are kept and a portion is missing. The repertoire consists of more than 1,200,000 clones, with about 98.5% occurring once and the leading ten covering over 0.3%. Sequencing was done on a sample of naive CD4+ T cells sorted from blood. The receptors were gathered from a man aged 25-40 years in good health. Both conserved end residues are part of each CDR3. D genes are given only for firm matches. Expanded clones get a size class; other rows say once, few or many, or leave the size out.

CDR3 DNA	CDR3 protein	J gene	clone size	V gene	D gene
TGTGCCACCAGCAGAGATCATCTCCCACCCACGCAGGATACGCAGTATTTT	CATSRDHLPPTQDTQYF	TRBJ2-3	.	TRBV15	.
TGTGCCAGCAGCTTAGGAGAAGAGCAGTTCTTC	CASSLGEEQFF	TRBJ2-1	.	TRBV11-2	.
TGTGCCATCAGACAGGGTAGCACAGATACGCAGTATTTT	CAIRQGSTDTQYF	TRBJ2-3	.	TRBV10-3	.
TGTGCCAGCAGTGAAGCCGGACAGGGGGCTAACTATGGCTACACCTTC	CASSEAGQGANYGYTF	TRBJ1-2	.	TRBV6-1	TRBD1
TGTGCCAGCAGTTTATCCCGCCTTAGGGCTAGCGGTCCGAGCTCCTACAATGAGCAGTTCTTC	CASSLSRLRASGPSSYNEQFF	TRBJ2-1	.	TRBV27	TRBD2
TGTGCCAGCAGCTTAGGAGGACTTTCCTATGGCTACACCTTC	CASSLGGLSYGYTF	TRBJ1-2	.	TRBV7-8	.
TGCGCCAGCAGCCCCAACCCCCACGGGTCTGGGGCCAACGTCCTGACTTTC	CASSPNPHGSGANVLTF	TRBJ2-6	.	TRBV5-1	.
TGTGCCAGCTCACCGAGGACAGCTCGGAACACTGAAGCTTTCTTT	CASSPRTARNTEAFF	TRBJ1-1	.	TRBV18	.
TGTGCCAGCAGCGAGCAGGGTATTAGCAATCAGCCCCAGCATTTT	CASSEQGISNQPQHF	TRBJ1-5	.	TRBV2	.
TGCGCCAGCAGCGAAAATGGACAGACCACCTCCTACGAGCAGTACTTC	CASSENGQTTSYEQYF	TRBJ2-7	once	TRBV5-1	.
TGTGCCAGCAGCCAAGCGCCCTTAGGGCGGGGTCGTAAGGGGCAGTACTTC	CASSQAPLGRGRKGQYF	TRBJ2-7	.	TRBV14	.
TGTGCCAGCTCGGGACCGGGACTGCGAGTGGATACGCAGTATTTT	CASSGPGLRVDTQYF	TRBJ2-3	.	TRBV11-3	.
TGTGCCAGCAGCCCCTACGCGGGAGGAAACCTCGGGGAGCTGTTTTTT	CASSPYAGGNLGELFF	TRBJ2-2	once	TRBV9	TRBD2
TGTGCCAGCAGCTCTGCACCCACAGATACGCAGTATTTT	CASSSAPTDTQYF	TRBJ2-3	.	TRBV5-4	.
TGTGCCAGCAGCCGGCAGGGGGACACCGGGGAGCTGTTTTTT	CASSRQGDTGELFF	TRBJ2-2	.	TRBV14	TRBD1
TGTGCCAGCAGCTTGACCGGGACTAGCGGGAGTCTGTACGAGCAGTACTTC	CASSLTGTSGSLYEQYF	TRBJ2-7	.	TRBV5-5	TRBD2
TGTGCCAGCAGGGGGTGGGACAGGGAAGAATCGAACTATGGCTACACCTTC	CASRGWDREESNYGYTF	TRBJ1-2	.	TRBV7-3	TRBD1
TGTGCCAGCAGCTTGTACGGCTCCGCTGGGTACGGGGAGCTGTTTTTT	CASSLYGSAGYGELFF	TRBJ2-2	.	TRBV7-3	.
TGCAGCGCCAGAGGTGGACAGGGGGGCACAGATACGCAGTATTTT	CSARGGQGGTDTQYF	TRBJ2-3	.	TRBV29-1	TRBD1
TGTGCCAGCAGCTTCGGACCAAAAAGGGAAGAGCAGTACTTC	CASSFGPKREEQYF	TRBJ2-7	.	TRBV7-2	.
TGTGCCAGCAGCCCGGAACTAGCGGGAGCGAATGAGCAGTTCTTC	CASSPELAGANEQFF	TRBJ2-1	.	TRBV7-2	TRBD2
TGTGCCACCCGCCGGCGGGCGGGGTACAATGAGCAGTTCTTC	CATRRRAGYNEQFF	TRBJ2-1	.	TRBV6-1	.
TGTGCCAGCTCACCAACGACAGGGAGGACCTACGAGCAGTACTTC	CASSPTTGRTYEQYF	TRBJ2-7	.	TRBV18	.
TGTGCCAGCAGCGTTGGGACGGGGGGAAACACAGATACGCAGTATTTT	CASSVGTGGNTDTQYF	TRBJ2-3	.	TRBV9	TRBD2
TGTGCCAGCGGGAGGAGGGGTCCGGGAGCTGGAGAGACCCAGTACTTC	CASGRRGPGAGETQYF	TRBJ2-5	.	TRBV2	.
TGTGCCAGTAGTTCCCGTTCTCTGGAGACCCAGTACTTC	CASSSRSLETQYF	TRBJ2-5	.	TRBV19	.
TGTGCCAGCAGCTTACGCAGCCGGGACGGCACCGGGGAGCTGTTTTTT	CASSLRSRDGTGELFF	TRBJ2-2	.	TRBV11-2	.
TGCGCCAGCAGCCGGGGTGGTTCGGGGGGGCGGACTGAAGCTTTCTTT	CASSRGGSGGRTEAFF	TRBJ1-1	.	TRBV4-3	.
TGTGCCAGTAGGGTGATGGAGAACACTGAAGCTTTCTTT	CASRVMENTEAFF	TRBJ1-1	.	TRBV19	.
TGTGCCAGCTGGGCGGCGGGGCACTATGGCTACACCTTC	CASWAAGHYGYTF	TRBJ1-2	.	TRBV28	.
TGTGCCAGCAGCTTAGGGGCTAGCGGGATTCTCTATGAGCAGTTCTTC	CASSLGASGILYEQFF	TRBJ2-1	.	TRBV11-1	TRBD2
TGTGCCAGCAGCCCAGGGACAGGGGGAAAGCCCCAGCATTTT	CASSPGTGGKPQHF	TRBJ1-5	.	TRBV7-8	TRBD1
TGTGCCAGCTCCCCAAAAGCCGATACGCAGTATTTT	CASSPKADTQYF	TRBJ2-3	once	TRBV18	.
TGCGCCAGCAGCTTGGATTTGACAGATACGCAGTATTTT	CASSLDLTDTQYF	TRBJ2-3	.	TRBV5-1	.
TGTGCCAGCAGCCTAACTCGGGACGGCTATGGCTACACCTTC	CASSLTRDGYGYTF	TRBJ1-2	.	TRBV28	.
TGTGCCAGCAGCTCCCTCGGGGGGGGGACCTACGAGCAGTACTTC	CASSSLGGGTYEQYF	TRBJ2-7	.	TRBV7-9	TRBD2
TGTGCCAGCAGTACCAGGGGTGGCTACACCTTC	CASSTRGGYTF	TRBJ1-2	.	TRBV6-6	.
TGTGCCGACCGGGACAGGTCCTACGAGCAGTACTTC	CADRDRSYEQYF	TRBJ2-7	.	TRBV2	TRBD1
TGTGCCAGCTCAACACTCCCAGTGTCCAGGGTTGGTGAAAAACTGTTTTTT	CASSTLPVSRVGEKLFF	TRBJ1-4	.	TRBV18	.
TGTGCCAGCAGCCGATCCTCAGGGGATCTTAGCAATCAGCCCCAGCATTTT	CASSRSSGDLSNQPQHF	TRBJ1-5	.	TRBV5-5	.
TGTGCCACCAGCAGAGATACCCCCGCGCCTGAAGCTTTCTTT	CATSRDTPAPEAFF	TRBJ1-1	once	TRBV15	.